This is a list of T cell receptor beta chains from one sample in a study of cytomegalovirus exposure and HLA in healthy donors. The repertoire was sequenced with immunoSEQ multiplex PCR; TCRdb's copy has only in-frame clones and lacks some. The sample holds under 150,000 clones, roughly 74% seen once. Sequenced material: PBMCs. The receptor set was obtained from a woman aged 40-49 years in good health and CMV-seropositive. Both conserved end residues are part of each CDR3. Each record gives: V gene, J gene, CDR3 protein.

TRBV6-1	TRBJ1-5	CASRITGQGGQPQHF
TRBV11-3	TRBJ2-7	CASSSGQPGSEQYF
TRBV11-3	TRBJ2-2	CASSPGLAGGYHTGELFF
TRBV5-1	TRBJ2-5	CASSLFSGRYQETQYF
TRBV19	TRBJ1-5	CASRQEIRNQPQHF
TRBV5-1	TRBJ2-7	CASSLGASGNYEQYF
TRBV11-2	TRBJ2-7	CASRRIRSYEQYF
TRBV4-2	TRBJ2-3	CASSHSSARGTDTQYF
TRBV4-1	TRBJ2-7	CASSQDRPGLAGPYEQYF
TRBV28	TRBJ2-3	CASRGGVSSTDTQYF
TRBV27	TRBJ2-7	CASSLITGGREQYF
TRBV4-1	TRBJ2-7	CASSRELAGNPYEQYF
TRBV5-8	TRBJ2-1	CASSPGLRLNEQFF
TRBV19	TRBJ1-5	CASSPDGGGQPQHF
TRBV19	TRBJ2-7	CASRLGATQYF
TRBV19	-	CASRPPDRAYEQYF
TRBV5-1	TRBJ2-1	CASRPPGLATYEQFF
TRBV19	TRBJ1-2	CASTSRGIISGYTF
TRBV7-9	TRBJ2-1	CASSFFRTSGRAYNEQFF
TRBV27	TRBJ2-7	CASSGGDGGYEQYF
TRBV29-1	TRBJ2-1	CSVEVGTGVNEQFF
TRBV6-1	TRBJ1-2	CASRSTGYGYGYTF
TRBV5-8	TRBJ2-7	CASSLGTGSSYEQYF
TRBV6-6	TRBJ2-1	CASSYWLRGPYNEQFF
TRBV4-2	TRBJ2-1	CASSQDSRAGSSYNEQFF
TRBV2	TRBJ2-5	CASREDSPQETQYF
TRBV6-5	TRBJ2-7	CASRLRHYEQYF
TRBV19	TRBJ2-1	CASSPPSGLYNEQFF
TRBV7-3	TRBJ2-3	CASSSVAGGLDTQYF
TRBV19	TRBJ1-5	CASSGTGDQPQHF
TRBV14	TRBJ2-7	CASSQTASTIEQYF
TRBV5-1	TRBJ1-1	CASSSLLGDTEAFF
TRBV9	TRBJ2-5	CASSISPAHQETQYF
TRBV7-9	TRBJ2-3	CASSLRREGSTDTQYF
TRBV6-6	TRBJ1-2	CASSYNLGTRNYGYTF
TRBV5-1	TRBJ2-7	CASSPGLAGYEQYF
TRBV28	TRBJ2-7	CASRTTGGREQYF
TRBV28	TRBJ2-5	CASSNTRGETQYF
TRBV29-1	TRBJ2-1	CSDPPTRPSDPYNEQFF
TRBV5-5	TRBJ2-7	CASSTPGLGGEQQYF
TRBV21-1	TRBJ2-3	CASSTGTSGATDTQYF
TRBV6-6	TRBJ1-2	CASRREGYTF
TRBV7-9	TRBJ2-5	CASSLRDSYLQETQYF
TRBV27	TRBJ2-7	CASSPGTGYEQYF
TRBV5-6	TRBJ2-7	CASSLHGSGLAGGYEQYF
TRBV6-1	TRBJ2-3	CASSFRRGRTDTQYF
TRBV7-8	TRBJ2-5	CASSRAGAETQYF
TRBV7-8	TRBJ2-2	CASSLGTSFAGELFF
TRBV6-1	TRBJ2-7	CASSELRGGASSYEQYF
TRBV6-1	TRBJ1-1	CASLGLLATEAFF
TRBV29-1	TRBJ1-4	CSVEINSGEKLFF
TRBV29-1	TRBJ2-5	CSVVTVLQETQYF
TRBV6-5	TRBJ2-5	CASSYLSKETQYF